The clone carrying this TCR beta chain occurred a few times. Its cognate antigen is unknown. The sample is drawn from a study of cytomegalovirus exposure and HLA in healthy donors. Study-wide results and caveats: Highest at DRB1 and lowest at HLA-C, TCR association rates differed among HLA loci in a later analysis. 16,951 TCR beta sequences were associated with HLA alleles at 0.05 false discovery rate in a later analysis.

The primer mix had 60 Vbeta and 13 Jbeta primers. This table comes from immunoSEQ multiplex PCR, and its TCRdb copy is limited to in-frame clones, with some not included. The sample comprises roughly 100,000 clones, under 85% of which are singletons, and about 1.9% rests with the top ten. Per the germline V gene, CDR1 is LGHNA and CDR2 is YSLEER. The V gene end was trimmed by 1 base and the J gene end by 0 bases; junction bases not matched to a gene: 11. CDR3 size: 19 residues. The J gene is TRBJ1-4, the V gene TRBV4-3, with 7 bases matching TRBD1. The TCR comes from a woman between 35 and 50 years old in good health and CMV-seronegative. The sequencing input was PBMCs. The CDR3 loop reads CASSQALGGQTPTNEKLFF. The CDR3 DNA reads TGCGCCAGCAGCCAAGCTCTTGGGGGACAGACTCCAACTAATGAAAAACTGTTTTTT.